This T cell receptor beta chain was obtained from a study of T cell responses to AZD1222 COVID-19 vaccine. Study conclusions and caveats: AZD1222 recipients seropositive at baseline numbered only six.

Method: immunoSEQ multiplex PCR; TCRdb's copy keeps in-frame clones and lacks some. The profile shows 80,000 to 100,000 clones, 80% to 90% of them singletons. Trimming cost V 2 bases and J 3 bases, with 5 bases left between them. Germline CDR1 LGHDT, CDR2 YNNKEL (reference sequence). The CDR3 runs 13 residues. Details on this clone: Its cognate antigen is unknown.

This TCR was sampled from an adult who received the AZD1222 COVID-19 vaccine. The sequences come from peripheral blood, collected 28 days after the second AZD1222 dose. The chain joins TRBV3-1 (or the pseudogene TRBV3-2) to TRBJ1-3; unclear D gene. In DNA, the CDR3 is TGTGCCAGCAGCCAAAATGATGGAAACACCATATATTTT. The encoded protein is CASSQNDGNTIYF.